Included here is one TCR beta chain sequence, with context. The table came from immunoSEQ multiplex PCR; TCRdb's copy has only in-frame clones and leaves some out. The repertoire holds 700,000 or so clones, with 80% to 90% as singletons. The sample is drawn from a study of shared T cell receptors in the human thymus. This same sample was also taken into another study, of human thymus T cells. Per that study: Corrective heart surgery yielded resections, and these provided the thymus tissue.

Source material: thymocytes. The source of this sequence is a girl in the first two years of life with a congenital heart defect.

Here the CDR3 reads CASSTTGGIKDTEAFF. The CDR3 coding sequence is TGTGCCAGTAGTACCACCGGGGGTATTAAGGACACTGAAGCTTTCTTT. This chain links TRBV19 with TRBJ1-1; TRBD1 might be the D (5 bases). The ends were cut back, 4 bases at V and 3 bases at J, with 18 bases in the middle. Looked up from germline, CDR1 is LNHDA and CDR2 is SQIVND (reference sequence). The CDR3 sequence is 16 residues long.